The rows below give T cell receptor beta chains drawn from one sample of a study of blood T cell repertoires in COVID-19. Method: immunoSEQ multiplex PCR; TCRdb's copy keeps in-frame clones and lacks some. The profile shows about 220,000 clones, about four fifths of them singletons. The sample taken for sequencing was PBMCs or T cells enriched from blood (not recorded which). These receptors were collected from a woman aged 40 to 55 with acute COVID-19. CDR3s include the opening cysteine and the closing phenylalanine or tryptophan. The D gene is left open where the match is weak. The listing skips clone size in some rows; elsewhere it reads once, few, many or a size class.

d_call: .
clone_size: .
v_call: TRBV28
j_call: TRBJ1-5
cdr3_length: 13
cdr3_aa: CASRRDTNQPQHF
cdr3_nt: TGTGCCAGCAGGAGGGACACCAATCAGCCCCAGCATTTT

d_call: TRBD1
clone_size: .
v_call: TRBV15
j_call: TRBJ1-5
cdr3_length: 20
cdr3_aa: CATSRVVLGQGLYSNQPQHF
cdr3_nt: TGTGCCACCAGCAGAGTAGTTCTAGGACAGGGACTTTATAGCAATCAGCCCCAGCATTTT

d_call: TRBD2
clone_size: .
v_call: TRBV19
j_call: TRBJ2-1
cdr3_length: 15
cdr3_aa: CASSLGTSGRNEQFF
cdr3_nt: TGTGCCAGTAGTCTCGGGACTAGCGGGAGAAATGAGCAGTTCTTC

d_call: .
clone_size: once
v_call: TRBV27
j_call: TRBJ1-5
cdr3_length: 14
cdr3_aa: CASSSRGSYQPQHF
cdr3_nt: TGTGCCAGCAGTTCGCGGGGGTCGTATCAGCCCCAGCATTTT

d_call: TRBD1
clone_size: .
v_call: TRBV4-2
j_call: TRBJ1-2
cdr3_length: 15
cdr3_aa: CASSQESRGSYGYTF
cdr3_nt: TGTGCCAGCAGCCAAGAATCCAGGGGGTCCTATGGCTACACCTTC

d_call: TRBD1
clone_size: .
v_call: TRBV4-3
j_call: TRBJ1-5
cdr3_length: 13
cdr3_aa: CASSKDRNQPQHF
cdr3_nt: TGCGCCAGCAGCAAGGACAGGAATCAGCCCCAGCATTTT

d_call: TRBD2
clone_size: .
v_call: TRBV9
j_call: TRBJ2-3
cdr3_length: 15
cdr3_aa: CASSVQSGGTDTQYF
cdr3_nt: TGTGCCAGCAGCGTACAGAGCGGGGGGACAGATACGCAGTATTTT

d_call: TRBD2
clone_size: .
v_call: TRBV10-3
j_call: TRBJ2-1
cdr3_length: 16
cdr3_aa: CAISVGSSGREGEQFF
cdr3_nt: TGTGCCATCAGTGTGGGGAGTAGCGGGAGGGAAGGCGAGCAGTTCTTC

d_call: .
clone_size: .
v_call: TRBV3-1/TRBV3-2
j_call: TRBJ2-5
cdr3_length: 12
cdr3_aa: CASSSVQETQYF
cdr3_nt: TGTGCCAGCAGCTCTGTCCAAGAGACCCAGTACTTC

d_call: TRBD2
clone_size: .
v_call: TRBV7-9
j_call: TRBJ2-7
cdr3_length: 15
cdr3_aa: CASGDWRGGSYEQYF
cdr3_nt: TGTGCCTCTGGGGACTGGCGGGGGGGCTCCTACGAGCAGTACTTC

d_call: TRBD2
clone_size: once
v_call: TRBV11-3
j_call: TRBJ2-1
cdr3_length: 15
cdr3_aa: CASSPQRGDYNEQFF
cdr3_nt: TGTGCCAGCAGCCCGCAGCGGGGGGATTACAATGAGCAGTTCTTC

d_call: TRBD1
clone_size: .
v_call: TRBV28
j_call: TRBJ1-2
cdr3_length: 15
cdr3_aa: CASSLAQGALLGYTF
cdr3_nt: TGTGCCAGCAGTTTGGCGCAGGGGGCCCTCTTGGGCTACACCTTC

d_call: .
clone_size: .
v_call: TRBV5-1
j_call: TRBJ2-1
cdr3_length: 14
cdr3_aa: CASSLGAGYNEQFF
cdr3_nt: TGCGCCAGCAGCTTAGGCGCAGGCTACAATGAGCAGTTCTTC

d_call: .
clone_size: .
v_call: TRBV4-1
j_call: TRBJ1-1
cdr3_length: 15
cdr3_aa: CASSQHGQGNTEAFF
cdr3_nt: TGCGCCAGCAGCCAACATGGGCAGGGGAACACTGAAGCTTTCTTT

d_call: TRBD2
clone_size: .
v_call: TRBV11-3
j_call: TRBJ2-1
cdr3_length: 15
cdr3_aa: CASSLKRGGTDEQFF
cdr3_nt: TGTGCCAGCAGCTTAAAGAGGGGAGGGACGGATGAGCAGTTCTTC

d_call: TRBD1
clone_size: few
v_call: TRBV7-2
j_call: TRBJ1-1
cdr3_length: 13
cdr3_aa: CASSYRGNTEAFF
cdr3_nt: TGTGCCAGCAGCTACAGGGGGAACACTGAAGCTTTCTTT

d_call: .
clone_size: .
v_call: TRBV5-6
j_call: TRBJ1-2
cdr3_length: 14
cdr3_aa: CASWQGIPNYGYTF
cdr3_nt: TGTGCCAGCTGGCAGGGGATCCCTAACTATGGCTACACCTTC

d_call: .
clone_size: few
v_call: TRBV28
j_call: TRBJ1-2
cdr3_length: 12
cdr3_aa: CASSFYQGGYTF
cdr3_nt: TGTGCCAGCAGTTTTTATCAGGGGGGCTACACCTTC

d_call: TRBD1
clone_size: once
v_call: TRBV9
j_call: TRBJ1-1
cdr3_length: 15
cdr3_aa: CASSPPQGGDTEAFF
cdr3_nt: TGTGCCAGCAGCCCTCCACAGGGGGGTGACACTGAAGCTTTCTTT

d_call: .
clone_size: .
v_call: TRBV14
j_call: TRBJ1-6
cdr3_length: 15
cdr3_aa: CASSQDNYPNSPLHF
cdr3_nt: TGTGCCAGCAGCCAAGATAACTACCCTAATTCACCCCTCCACTTT

d_call: TRBD1
clone_size: many
v_call: TRBV28
j_call: TRBJ1-4
cdr3_length: 15
cdr3_aa: CASSLLGQGDEKLFF
cdr3_nt: TGTGCCAGCAGTTTACTGGGACAGGGAGATGAAAAACTGTTTTTT

d_call: .
clone_size: .
v_call: TRBV28
j_call: TRBJ1-2
cdr3_length: 12
cdr3_aa: CASSLSYYGYTF
cdr3_nt: TGTGCCAGCAGTTTATCCTACTATGGCTACACCTTC

d_call: .
clone_size: .
v_call: TRBV9
j_call: TRBJ1-6
cdr3_length: 15
cdr3_aa: CASSGRPGQNSPLHF
cdr3_nt: TGTGCCAGCAGCGGAAGACCGGGACAAAATTCACCCCTCCACTTT

d_call: .
clone_size: once
v_call: TRBV12-2
j_call: TRBJ1-6
cdr3_length: 20
cdr3_aa: CASRFIQTAPLSSYNSPLHF
cdr3_nt: TGTGCAAGTCGTTTTATCCAGACAGCTCCACTCAGCTCCTATAATTCACCCCTCCACTTT

d_call: .
clone_size: once
v_call: TRBV19
j_call: TRBJ1-1
cdr3_length: 12
cdr3_aa: CATTDSHTEAFF
cdr3_nt: TGTGCCACGACGGACAGTCACACTGAAGCTTTCTTT

d_call: TRBD1
clone_size: .
v_call: TRBV27
j_call: TRBJ1-2
cdr3_length: 13
cdr3_aa: CASADRGRDGYTF
cdr3_nt: TGTGCCAGTGCGGACAGGGGGCGCGATGGCTACACCTTC

d_call: TRBD1
clone_size: .
v_call: TRBV6-5
j_call: TRBJ2-5
cdr3_length: 13
cdr3_aa: CASSPDRVQTQYF
cdr3_nt: TGTGCCAGCAGTCCAGACAGGGTGCAGACCCAGTACTTC

d_call: TRBD1
clone_size: .
v_call: TRBV29-1
j_call: TRBJ1-4
cdr3_length: 14
cdr3_aa: CSVVDRGYSEKLFF
cdr3_nt: TGCAGCGTTGTGGACAGGGGGTACAGTGAAAAACTGTTTTTT

d_call: .
clone_size: .
v_call: TRBV6-5
j_call: TRBJ2-3
cdr3_length: 13
cdr3_aa: CASRQPSTDTQYF
cdr3_nt: TGTGCCAGCAGACAGCCTAGCACAGATACGCAGTATTTT

d_call: TRBD1
clone_size: once
v_call: TRBV7-8
j_call: TRBJ1-3
cdr3_length: 16
cdr3_aa: CASSSNSGTGRNTIYF
cdr3_nt: TGTGCCAGCAGCTCGAACTCTGGGACAGGGAGGAACACCATATATTTT

d_call: .
clone_size: .
v_call: TRBV29-1
j_call: TRBJ1-5
cdr3_length: 15
cdr3_aa: CSVVLNRNGNQPQHF
cdr3_nt: TGCAGCGTTGTCCTCAACAGGAACGGGAATCAGCCCCAGCATTTT

d_call: TRBD1
clone_size: .
v_call: TRBV19
j_call: TRBJ2-6
cdr3_length: 17
cdr3_aa: CASSSGTGVSGANVLTF
cdr3_nt: TGTGCCAGTAGTTCCGGGACAGGAGTATCTGGGGCCAACGTCCTGACTTTC

d_call: .
clone_size: .
v_call: TRBV12-3/TRBV12-4
j_call: TRBJ1-2
cdr3_length: 12
cdr3_aa: CASSANKDGYTF
cdr3_nt: TGTGCCAGCAGTGCCAACAAAGATGGCTACACCTTC

d_call: .
clone_size: few
v_call: TRBV11-2
j_call: TRBJ1-2
cdr3_length: 14
cdr3_aa: CASSLAQGLYGYTF
cdr3_nt: TGTGCCAGCAGCCTAGCACAGGGCCTCTATGGCTACACCTTC

d_call: .
clone_size: .
v_call: TRBV2
j_call: TRBJ2-7
cdr3_length: 15
cdr3_aa: CASSALPSGTYEQYF
cdr3_nt: TGTGCCAGCAGTGCCCTACCGTCCGGGACCTACGAGCAGTACTTC

d_call: TRBD1
clone_size: .
v_call: TRBV28
j_call: TRBJ1-2
cdr3_length: 12
cdr3_aa: CASSLDRGRYTF
cdr3_nt: TGTGCCAGCAGTTTAGACAGGGGCCGCTACACCTTC

d_call: TRBD2
clone_size: .
v_call: TRBV5-1
j_call: TRBJ2-3
cdr3_length: 16
cdr3_aa: CASSPRTSGREDTQYF
cdr3_nt: TGCGCCAGCAGCCCGAGGACTAGCGGGAGGGAAGATACGCAGTATTTT

d_call: TRBD2
clone_size: once
v_call: TRBV11-2
j_call: TRBJ2-1
cdr3_length: 16
cdr3_aa: CASSLLAGATYNEQFF
cdr3_nt: TGTGCCAGCAGCTTACTAGCGGGGGCTACCTACAATGAGCAGTTCTTC

d_call: .
clone_size: .
v_call: TRBV11-2
j_call: TRBJ1-5
cdr3_length: 16
cdr3_aa: CASSPRAGRGNQPQHF
cdr3_nt: TGTGCCAGCAGCCCTCGGGCAGGGCGAGGCAATCAGCCCCAGCATTTT

d_call: .
clone_size: .
v_call: TRBV11-2
j_call: TRBJ1-5
cdr3_length: 13
cdr3_aa: CASSVDRGGPQHF
cdr3_nt: TGTGCCAGCAGCGTGGACCGGGGTGGGCCCCAGCATTTT

d_call: .
clone_size: .
v_call: TRBV5-6
j_call: TRBJ1-2
cdr3_length: 14
cdr3_aa: CASSSGGGPRGYTF
cdr3_nt: TGTGCCAGCAGCTCTGGGGGGGGCCCCAGGGGCTACACCTTC

d_call: TRBD2
clone_size: .
v_call: TRBV28
j_call: TRBJ2-1
cdr3_length: 15
cdr3_aa: CASRPSGRRANEQFF
cdr3_nt: TGTGCCAGCAGGCCAAGCGGGAGGAGGGCGAATGAGCAGTTCTTC

d_call: .
clone_size: few
v_call: TRBV28
j_call: TRBJ1-5
cdr3_length: 12
cdr3_aa: CASGQGIQPQHF
cdr3_nt: TGTGCCAGCGGGCAGGGGATCCAGCCCCAGCATTTT

d_call: .
clone_size: .
v_call: TRBV9
j_call: TRBJ2-2
cdr3_length: 16
cdr3_aa: CASSVFPGANTGELFF
cdr3_nt: TGTGCCAGCAGCGTATTTCCAGGGGCGAACACCGGGGAGCTGTTTTTT

d_call: .
clone_size: many
v_call: TRBV21-1
j_call: TRBJ2-1
cdr3_length: 18
cdr3_aa: CASSSPCSGQCPYNEQFF
cdr3_nt: TGTGCCAGCAGCAGTCCGTGCTCGGGACAGTGCCCTTACAATGAGCAGTTCTTC

d_call: .
clone_size: .
v_call: TRBV12-2
j_call: TRBJ2-2
cdr3_length: 17
cdr3_aa: CASRLAPSGSYRGELFF
cdr3_nt: TGTGCAAGTCGCTTAGCGCCTAGCGGGAGCTATAGAGGGGAGCTGTTTTTT